The 27 T cell receptor beta chains below come from one sample, sequenced in a study of T-cell reconstitution after alpha-beta-depleted transplantation in children. The authors prepared the TCRbeta library with unique molecular identifiers. TCRdb redid the calling of the PCR reads with MiXCR, one entry per CDR3 protein. The table includes 250,000 to 300,000 distinct CDR3 sequences, about a tenth detected once. The sample in question was PBMCs from the stem cell graft donor, obtained from the stem cell graft. The receptors derive from a human donor who donated a stem cell graft to a child with SCID.

The J gene is TRBJ2-3, the V gene TRBV5-5; D unresolved. The germline CDR1 and CDR2 sequences are SGHKS and YYEKEE (reference sequence). V gave up 7 bases and J gave up 2 bases, with 5 bases separating them. The CDR3 is 11 amino acids. The CDR3 loop reads CASAFTDTQYF. The CDR3 region has the DNA TGTGCCAGCGCCTTCACAGATACGCAGTATTTT.

The CDR3, as DNA: TGTGCCAGCAGTTGGGACAGTACTCTTTCTCAGCCCCAGCATTTT. It yields the protein CASSWDSTLSQPQHF. This chain uses TRBV6-5 with TRBJ1-5; 7 nucleotides match TRBD1. CDR3 size: 15 residues. The trim removed 4 bases at V and 6 bases at J, leaving 9 bases unmatched. Germline V gene data show CDR1 as MNHEY and CDR2 as SVGAGI.

The chain carries TRBV5-1 and TRBJ1-1; D is uncertain. The ends were cut back, 8 bases at V and 10 bases at J, with 18 bases in the middle. This CDR3 region has 12 residues. Germline CDR1 reads SGHRS; CDR2 reads YFSETQ. The CDR3 nucleotides are TGCGCCAGTACCCCTACCACTGGCGGAGCTTTCTTT. This codes for CASTPTTGGAFF.

This rearrangement joins TRBV5-1 to TRBJ2-3; D call uncertain. CDR1 is SGHRS, CDR2 YFSETQ, per germline. This CDR3 spans 12 amino acids. Trimming shortened V by 7 bases and J by 6 bases, and 12 bases separated the two germline ends. As DNA, the CDR3 is TGCGCCAGCGGCCAAGTTTGGGATACGCAGTATTTT. Encoded protein: CASGQVWDTQYF.

This clonotype was counted only a few times. The gene calls are TRBV7-2 and TRBJ2-1; the match to TRBD2 covers 10 bases. This CDR3 has 16 amino acids. The germline V gene has CDR1 SGHTA and CDR2 FQGNSA. The ends lost 6 bases at V and 5 bases at J; junction bases unmatched: 10. CDR3 DNA sequence: TGTGCCAGCAGTCCCACCTCTAGCGGGGGCAACAATGAGCAGTTCTTC. It specifies CASSPTSSGGNNEQFF.

The chain combines TRBV11-1 with TRBJ2-7; TRBD1 matches at 8 bases. The ends lost 7 bases at V and 5 bases at J; junction bases unmatched: 13. Germline CDR1 is SGHAT and CDR2 is FQDESV (reference sequence). This CDR3 has 15 residues. The CDR3 DNA reads as TGTGCCAGCACCTGGAGGAGGACAGGGTCCCACGAGCAGTACTTC. This codes for CASTWRRTGSHEQYF. Using reference TRBV11-1 and TRBJ2-7 for the parts outside the CDR3, the full variable domain is EAEVAQSPRYKITEKSQAVAFWCDPISGHATLYWYRQILGQGPELLVQFQDESVVDDSQLPKDRFSAERLKGVDSTLKIQPAELGDSAMYLCASTWRRTGSHEQYFGPGTRLTVT.

This clonotype was seen only a few times. The chain carries TRBV5-1 and TRBJ2-1, with a possible D match to TRBD1 (6 bases). This CDR3 region has 14 residues. CDR1 and CDR2 (germline): SGHRS, YFSETQ. V lost 3 bases and J lost 12, with 19 bases in between. The CDR3 DNA is TGCGCCAGCAGCTGGCGTACTACAGGGCTAGGGCAGTTCTTC. It is translated as CASSWRTTGLGQFF.

The chain carries TRBV2 and TRBJ2-3; D unresolved. The CDR3 loop spans 14 amino acids. Germline CDR1 is SNHLY and CDR2 is FYNNEI. V gave up 4 bases and J gave up 1 base, with 9 bases separating them. The CDR3 reads CASSGVGRTDTQYF. CDR3 DNA sequence: TGTGCCAGCAGTGGTGTCGGACGCACAGATACGCAGTATTTT.

The chain is built from TRBV5-1 and TRBJ2-7, with TRBD2 identical over 12 bases. Germline V lookup: CDR1 SGHRS, CDR2 YFSETQ. With V trimmed by 3 bases and J by 2 bases, 9 bases remained unmatched. CDR3 length: 17 residues. CDR3 bases: TGCGCCAGCAGCTCCCAGGCTAGCGGGGGGGCCACCTACGAGCAGTACTTC. It specifies CASSSQASGGATYEQYF.

In its sample, this clonotype was seen a few times. This CDR3 reads CSVALGGETQYF. The CDR3 DNA is TGCAGCGTTGCTTTGGGGGGGGAGACCCAGTACTTC. The chain couples TRBV29-1 to TRBJ2-5, with 7 bases fitting TRBD2. This CDR3 has 12 residues. Trimming cost V 4 bases and J 5 bases; bases outside gene matches: 4. CDR1 and CDR2 from the germline V gene are SQVTM and ANQGSEA.

Points on this clonotype: A much larger clone differs from this one at a single base, so this may be a read error. The CDR3 nucleotides are TGCAGTGCTAGAGATGTTGTCCGACAGGGGCCCACAGATACGCAGTATTTT. Protein sequence: CSARDVVRQGPTDTQYF. The chain recombines TRBV20-1 with TRBJ2-3; 8 bases align to TRBD1. The V gene end was trimmed by 0 bases and the J gene end by 2 bases; junction bases not matched to a gene: 10. The CDR3 is made up of 17 amino acids. Germline V CDR1 and CDR2: DFQATT, SNEGSKA (reference sequence).

This clonotype was detected many times. The V gene is TRBV12-3 or TRBV12-4, the J gene TRBJ1-6; the D gene is possibly TRBD1 (5 bases). CDR3 length equals 14 residues. The V end lost 5 bases, the J end lost 7 bases, and 12 bases lay between the germline ends. The CDR3 sequence is CASSAGRTNSPLHF. The CDR3 region has the DNA TGTGCCAGCAGTGCGGGACGTACCAATTCACCCCTCCACTTT.

This clonotype was seen only a few times. The chain combines TRBV4-1 with TRBJ1-6; D remains ambiguous. V was clipped by 6 bases and J by 6 bases, with 6 bases between them. Germline CDR1 and CDR2: MGHRA and YSYEKL. CDR3 length equals 12 residues. CDR3 sequence reads: CASRHSNSPLHF. Written as DNA, the CDR3 is TGCGCCAGCAGACACAGTAATTCACCCCTCCACTTT.

This clonotype was detected a few times. The rearrangement joins TRBV10-3 to TRBJ1-1; 7 bases fit TRBD1. CDR3 size: 13 residues. Germline V gene data show CDR1 as ENHRY and CDR2 as SYGVKD. With V trimmed by 6 bases and J by 3 bases, 4 bases remained unmatched. The CDR3 nucleotides are TGTGCCATCAGCGACAGGGCTCACACTGAAGCTTTCTTT. It encodes CAISDRAHTEAFF.

The gene calls are TRBV27 and TRBJ2-2, with D perhaps TRBD2 (6 bases). The V end lost 3 bases, the J end lost 7 bases, and 9 bases lay between the germline ends. Germline CDR1 MNHEY, CDR2 SMNVEV (reference sequence). CDR3 length: 13 amino acids. This chain's CDR3 is CASSFGEVGELFF. The CDR3 DNA is TGTGCCAGCAGTTTCGGGGAGGTCGGGGAGCTGTTTTTT.

The table lists this clonotype with a few counts. J is TRBJ1-5 and V is TRBV5-1; perhaps TRBD1 as D (5 bases). CDR1 and CDR2 (germline): SGHRS, YFSETQ. Trimming shortened V by 7 bases and J by 4 bases, and 15 bases separated the two germline ends. This CDR3 is 14 amino acids long. For the CDR3, the DNA is TGCGCCAGCTCCACGGGGGGGTTGAATCAGCCCCAGCATTTT. Encoded protein: CASSTGGLNQPQHF.

The chain has TRBV5-1 and TRBJ1-1; perhaps TRBD1 as D (6 bases). CDR1 SGHRS and CDR2 YFSETQ come from the germline V gene. V lost 4 bases and J 0 bases, leaving 16 bases between the germline ends. The CDR3 covers 16 residues. CDR3 in DNA: TGCGCCAGCAGCCTCCGGACAGTCGGGATGAACACTGAAGCTTTCTTT. It yields the protein CASSLRTVGMNTEAFF.

The chain links TRBV12-5 to TRBJ2-1, with D perhaps TRBD2 (7 bases). Looked up from germline, CDR1 is LGHNT and CDR2 is FRNRAP. The CDR3 loop spans 13 amino acids. In DNA form, the CDR3 reads TGTGCCTCCGCGGGGGCCCCCTACAATGAGCAGTTCTTC. Its protein is CASAGAPYNEQFF. The variable domain in full, with the rest retrieved from reference TRBV12-5 and TRBJ2-1, is DARVTQTPRHKVTEMGQEVTMRCQPILGHNTVFWYRQTMMQGLELLAYFRNRAPLDDSGMPKDRFSAEMPDATLATLKIQPSEPRDSAVYFCASAGAPYNEQFFGPGTRLTVL.

CDR3 amino acids: CSAPGRGVYEQYF. CDR3 coding DNA: TGCAGTGCGCCGGGGAGGGGGGTTTACGAGCAGTACTTC. The genes are TRBV20-1 and TRBJ2-7, with a tentative D call TRBD2 (7 bases). Germline lookup yields CDR1 DFQATT and CDR2 SNEGSKA (reference sequence). The ends were cut back, 6 bases at V and 4 bases at J, with 16 bases in the middle. The CDR3 runs 13 residues.

The chain couples TRBV9 to TRBJ2-7, with D tentatively TRBD1 (6 bases). V lost 4 bases, J lost 6 bases, and 23 bases lay in between. The CDR3 totals 16 residues. In germline, CDR1 is SGDLS, CDR2 YYNGEE. In nucleotides, the CDR3 is TGTGCCAGCAGCTCCCTTAGCGTGGGGGCGGAGTTCGAGCAGTACTTC. It yields the protein CASSSLSVGAEFEQYF.

V is TRBV20-1 and J is TRBJ2-2; 9 bases align to TRBD1. Germline V gene data show CDR1 as DFQATT and CDR2 as SNEGSKA (reference sequence). Trimming took 0 bases from V and 6 from J; bases not matched to a gene: 5. This CDR3 has 15 amino acids. CDR3 protein: CSARDRTGGPGELFF. The CDR3, as DNA: TGCAGTGCTAGAGATCGTACAGGGGGCCCCGGGGAGCTGTTTTTT.

This clonotype was observed a few times. V is TRBV7-2 and J is TRBJ1-2; D gene unclear. V was clipped by 1 base and J by 8 bases, with 11 bases between them. The CDR3 consists of 13 residues. The germline V gene encodes CDR1 SGHTA and CDR2 FQGNSA. The chain's CDR3 is CASSLGQSSGYTF. The CDR3 coding sequence is TGTGCCAGCAGCTTAGGTCAGTCGTCGGGCTACACCTTC.

CDR3 sequence: CATRQGSSPLHF. CDR3 DNA: TGTGCCACCCGACAGGGGAGTTCACCCCTCCACTTT. V gene TRBV6-5 combines with J gene TRBJ1-6; 8 positions match TRBD1. Germline-derived CDR1 and CDR2 are MNHEY and SVGAGI. This CDR3 contains 12 residues. V gave up 10 bases and J gave up 9 bases; unmatched junction bases: 5.

This clonotype came up a few times. The chain employs TRBV5-4 and TRBJ2-5; a weak D match, TRBD2 (5 bases). Germline assignment: CDR1 SGHNT and CDR2 YYREEE (reference sequence). V was cut by 4 bases and J by 3 bases, with 13 bases left in between. The CDR3 spans 14 residues. In DNA, the CDR3 is TGTGCCAGCAGCCTCGGTGGAGCGGAAGAGACCCAGTACTTC. Amino acid sequence: CASSLGGAEETQYF.

This clonotype was observed a few times. The V and J genes are TRBV5-1 and TRBJ2-5; D unclear. The V end was cut by 2 bases, the J end by 2 bases, with 10 bases between. CDR1 and CDR2 from the germline V gene are SGHRS and YFSETQ. The CDR3 loop spans 14 amino acids. The CDR3 DNA reads TGCGCCAGCAGCTTCGAACAGAGACAAGAGACCCAGTACTTC. Its protein product is CASSFEQRQETQYF.

This clonotype was observed a handful of times. The V call is TRBV6-1, the J call TRBJ2-5; 8 nucleotides match TRBD1. Germline CDR1 and CDR2: MNHNS and SASEGT. This CDR3 region has 15 residues. V gave up 4 bases and J gave up 2 bases; unmatched junction bases: 6. The CDR3 loop reads CASSGQGIGQETQYF. The CDR3 region has the DNA TGTGCCAGCAGTGGACAGGGGATAGGGCAAGAGACCCAGTACTTC.

This chain uses TRBV2 with TRBJ2-7; 7 bases line up with TRBD2. The CDR3 covers 14 residues. Germline CDR1 SNHLY, CDR2 FYNNEI. Trimming cost V 4 bases and J 3 bases; bases outside gene matches: 6. CDR3 region: CASSVRGGSYEQYF. CDR3 nucleotides: TGTGCCAGCAGTGTTCGGGGAGGGAGCTACGAGCAGTACTTC.